This T cell receptor (beta chain) is from a study of cytomegalovirus exposure and HLA in healthy donors (dated by TCRdb to 2016 to 2017). With respect to the entire study: According to an earlier analysis of a few hundred of the donors, about 170 million T cells yielded 117 million unique TCR beta sequences and 276 Gb of sequence data. Around 330 gigabases of sequencing data and roughly 80 million unique TCR sequences made up an early release that covered 640 HLA-typed donors. Among the roughly 400 genotyped donors, under 90% belonged to the genetic ancestry cluster associated with self-reported Caucasian donors. The study aimed to test whether cataloging public T cell receptors could reveal signatures of past pathogen exposure. The T cell repertoires of under 700 subjects were profiled by immunosequencing and related to cytomegalovirus serostatus. In addition to the first cohort of 666 subjects, a separate validation cohort of some 120 different subjects was used. To predict cytomegalovirus infection status, the study combined high-throughput TCR immunosequencing, statistical association of individual TCRs with disease status, and machine learning. A later analysis re-analyzed previously published TCR beta repertoires from several hundred donors and added high-resolution HLA genotyping to study TCR occurrence patterns. Rather than using new phenotypic data, the later analysis identified candidate immune exposures from TCR beta sequences and from how often those sequences occurred across donors. In an earlier analysis of a few hundred of the donors, high-throughput TCR beta sequencing was used to judge whether each TCR beta V gene segment behaved as functional or pseudogenic. Donor age, sex, ethnicity and CMV serostatus were collected together with the repertoire data. A later genetic analysis took genome-wide SNP genotypes for about three fifths of the roughly 700 donors and used that subset as a discovery cohort. All discovery cohort repertoires had been generated on a single sequencing platform. Both class I and class II loci were covered by HLA typing, at four-digit resolution. The number of typed donors differed by locus: roughly 629-630 for A, B, C, DRB1 and DQB1; some 500 for DQA1; approximately 600 for DPA1; and about 450 for DPB1. Because of strong linkage in the cohort, roughly five DR-DQ haplotypes were treated as single units for association and clustering. Among about 410 genotyped donors of the cohort, an average of around 240,000 unique TCR beta nucleotide sequences was sequenced per donor, of which 15% to 20% were non-productive.

The method was the immunoSEQ multiplex PCR assay. For the multiplex PCR, a mixture combining 60 forward primers for TCR Vbeta segments and 13 reverse primers for TCR Jbeta segments was used. Amplification of the CDR3 region of rearranged TCR beta genes was performed with a multiplex PCR assay on genomic DNA. On the Illumina HiSeq System, the amplified TCR beta libraries were sequenced as 87-base-pair reads. In the original analysis: A later analysis tallied 80 million to 95 million unique TCR beta chains across the 650 to 750 repertoires, and around 12 million of those chains were shared by two or more donors. Raw reads were error-corrected and collapsed into unique sequences with a nearest-neighbor algorithm that merged closely related sequences to remove PCR and sequencing errors. CDR3 sequences were aligned to IMGT reference sequences to assign V, D and J gene segments. For a sequence to be retained, at least a six-nucleotide match to both a V gene segment and a J gene segment was required. Rearrangements were called productive when the CDR3 lacked stop codons and stayed in frame with V and J; all others were non-productive. CDR3 was defined according to IMGT convention as the region running from the second conserved V-encoded cysteine to the conserved J-encoded phenylalanine. The earlier analysis of some 600 of the donors excluded sequences that lacked an unambiguous match to a single V gene segment. An earlier analysis of a few hundred of the donors called V segments functional above 56.7% productive rearrangements and segregating when the between-donor standard deviation exceeded 5%. To diagnose cytomegalovirus status from the catalog of TCR beta chain sequences, a statistical classification framework was built. A later analysis assigned V and J genes by comparing TCR nucleotide sequences with IMGT/GENE-DB human TR gene sequences. The TCRdist pipeline was used in a later analysis to assign CDR3 sequences and most-parsimonious VDJ recombination scenarios. In a later analysis, each TCR beta chain was defined by its CDR3 amino acid sequence together with its V-gene family, and reads without a unique V-gene family were excluded. In a later analysis, 500 to 700 highly shared, low-generation-probability nucleotide sequences were removed to address suspected cross-contamination and a sequencing artifact. For each public chain, a later analysis derived a clonal expansion index from normalized ranks of inferred template counts within each repertoire. Generation probabilities in a later analysis came from a VDJ recombination model fitted to out-of-frame rearrangements, and those results were checked against IGoR. A later analysis scored TCR-TCR, TCR-HLA and TCR-CMV co-occurrence with hypergeometric tests, applying a repertoire-size bias correction to TCR pairs. A later analysis estimated false discovery rates by permuting HLA or CMV assignments 20 times. In a later analysis, co-occurring TCRs were grouped with DBSCAN, and TCRdist sequence similarity was added when clustering was performed within HLA-allele-positive subsets. Repertoires with fewer than 30,000 or more than 120,000 public chains were left out of co-occurrence clustering, as were five repertoires with anomalous nucleotide sharing. Sourced from immuneACCESS, this table was stored by TCRdb with only in-frame sequences that have V and J called. A share of the clones is absent; for the studies checked, an unresolved V gene accounts for under half, and the remainder has no known explanation. That table is the source of V, J and clone size, and D and trimming were worked out from the DNA. The sample includes 40,000 or so clones, with approximately 80% observed a single time. Together, the top ten hold more than 1.2% of the sample.

This clone was observed once. The clone's antigen remains unknown. Base qualities are not provided; no much larger clone lies one nucleotide away. What the work shows at the level of the full study, not this receptor alone: According to a later analysis, most CMV-associated TCR beta chains appeared to be HLA-restricted, and the HLA associations seemed to be driven largely by CMV exposure. Most TCR sequences were seen in very few donors, while some public TCRs were found in many individuals. A further reported finding was that TCR beta sequences accurately predicted the HLA-A and HLA-B alleles for most subjects in the first cohort. The only immune exposure information available for the cohort was CMV serostatus. When HLA alleles, especially DR and DQ, strongly co-occurred, attributing TCR associations to individual alleles was difficult. Sequencing depth was assumed to be roughly uniform across donors in the presence/absence analyses, though that assumption may not hold. A total of 164 TCR beta chains were listed by the study as associated with cytomegalovirus. In this cohort, only TCR beta chains were sequenced, and detectable features were limited by the absence of alpha or paired-chain data. Broadly in line with IMGT annotations, most TCR beta V segments showed up in productive rearrangements about 90% or about 30% of the time in an earlier analysis of some 590 of the donors. The classifier was reported to diagnose cytomegalovirus status with high specificity and sensitivity in both the original cohort and the validation cohort. The earlier analysis of approximately 560 of the donors excluded approximately 17 rarely observed V segments, including chromosome 9 orphons, because counts were too low. A later analysis found that TCR association rates varied across HLA loci, with DRB1 alleles showing the most associated TCRs and HLA-C alleles the fewest. Some IMGT-functional V segments, including TRBV6-2 and TRBV6-3, could not be distinguished by the 87-base-pair reads and were therefore excluded. The sequencing pipeline was judged likely to have produced a cluster of highly shared sequence variants as a technical artifact. A later analysis associated 15,000 to 20,000 TCR beta sequences with specific HLA alleles at a false discovery rate of 0.05. Because HLA typing was missing for some donors at each locus, association tests included only the typed subset. Three of the identified cytomegalovirus-associated TCR beta chains were confirmed in vitro to be specific for cytomegalovirus antigens. In a later analysis, HLA-associated TCR beta chains showed more clonal expansion and lower generation probabilities than non-associated chains that were equally common. In a later genetic analysis, fewer N-insertions in productive TCRs were reported among donors in an Asian-associated ancestry cluster than the roughly 700-donor mean. A later analysis reported that several top co-occurrence clusters appeared linked to parvovirus B19, influenza, CMV and Epstein-Barr virus. Linkage disequilibrium might explain the correlated functional status among segregating V segments, but an unknown experimental factor could not be excluded. V-gene and J-gene trimming of TCR beta chains was associated with a missense DCLRE1C variant in a later genetic analysis, and the association was replicated in an independent cohort. The authors suggested that the approach could potentially be generalized to other disease states and immunological phenotypes.

The germline ends are 14 bases apart after V is trimmed by 6 bases and J by 5 bases. CDR1 LNHNV and CDR2 YYDKDF were looked up in the germline V gene (reference sequence). CDR3 length: 14 amino acids, cysteine to phenylalanine. Only the CDR3 DNA stays, 42 bases, in frame from base 1. The cohort consisted of fewer than 700 healthy bone marrow donors. Cohort members were all nominally healthy when sampled, although unrecorded immune exposures were likely present. The donor was CMV seronegative and was included in the group of several hundred seronegative cohort members. A peripheral blood sample was provided by each donor, and peripheral blood mononuclear cells were used for TCR beta sequencing. Genomic DNA extraction from the blood cell samples was performed with the Qiagen DNeasy Blood Extraction Kit.

The source is a man younger than 45 in good health and CMV-seronegative. The rearrangement joined TRBV15 to TRBJ2-4; the D segment could be TRBD1, given 5 matching bases. Sequenced material: PBMCs. Read as DNA, the sequence is TGTGCCACCAGTACCGCAGGGTCCCAAAACATTCAGTACTTC. Translation gives CATSTAGSQNIQYF.